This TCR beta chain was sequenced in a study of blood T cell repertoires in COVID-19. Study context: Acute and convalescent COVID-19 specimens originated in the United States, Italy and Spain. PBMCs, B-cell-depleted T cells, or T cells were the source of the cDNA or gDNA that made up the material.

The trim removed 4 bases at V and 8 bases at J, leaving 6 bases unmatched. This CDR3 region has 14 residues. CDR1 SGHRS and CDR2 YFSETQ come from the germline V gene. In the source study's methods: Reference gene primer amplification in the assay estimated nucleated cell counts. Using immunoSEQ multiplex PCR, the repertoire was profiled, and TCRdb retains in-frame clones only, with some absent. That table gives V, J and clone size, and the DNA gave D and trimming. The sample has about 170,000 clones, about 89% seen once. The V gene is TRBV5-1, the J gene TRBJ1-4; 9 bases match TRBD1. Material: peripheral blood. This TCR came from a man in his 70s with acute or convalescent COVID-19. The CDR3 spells CASSVQGAGEKLFF. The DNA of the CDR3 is TGCGCCAGCAGCGTACAGGGGGCTGGGGAAAAACTGTTTTTT.